These 26 T cell receptor beta chains share one sample of origin, sequenced in a study of CD8 T cells in Susac syndrome. Reverse transcription of roughly 0.5 to 1 ug RNA was carried out with random hexamers. TCRdb used MiXCR to reprocess the immunoSEQ multiplex PCR reads, holding one entry per CDR3 protein. This table has under 200,000 distinct CDR3 sequences, over 75% appearing once. The sample consisted of CD4+ T cells from PBMCs. The receptor source for this set is a human donor with Susac syndrome.

The chain combines TRBV20-1 with TRBJ1-1; possible D gene TRBD1, 6 bases. Deletions cut 6 bases from V and 0 bases from J, with 11 bases between. This CDR3 contains 13 residues. CDR1 is DFQATT and CDR2 is SNEGSKA in the germline V gene (reference sequence). DNA of the CDR3: TGCAGTGCAAGGGGGGCCTTGAACACTGAAGCTTTCTTT. It is translated as CSARGALNTEAFF.

V usage is TRBV2 and J usage is TRBJ1-5; perhaps TRBD1 as D (6 bases). V lost 7 bases to trimming and J lost 1 base, with 14 bases between them. Germline-derived CDR1 and CDR2 are SNHLY and FYNNEI. The CDR3 contains 15 residues. CDR3 protein: CASNTRGGSNQPQHF. CDR3 in DNA: TGTGCCAGCAATACTAGGGGGGGCAGCAATCAGCCCCAGCATTTT. Looking up the rest from reference TRBV2 and TRBJ1-5 gives the full variable domain: EPEVTQTPSHQVTQMGQEVILRCVPISNHLYFYWYRQILGQKVEFLVSFYNNEISEKSEIFDDQFSVERPDGSNFTLKIRSTKLEDSAMYFCASNTRGGSNQPQHFGDGTRLSIL.

The chain has TRBV28 and TRBJ2-5, with 14 bases lining up with TRBD2. The J segment lost 1 base and the V segment lost 7 bases, leaving 2 bases of the junction unmatched. The CDR3 consists of 15 residues. Germline CDR1 and CDR2: MDHEN and SYDVKM. The CDR3 region is CASTGTSGSQETQYF. The CDR3 nucleotides read TGTGCCAGCACAGGGACTAGCGGGAGCCAAGAGACCCAGTACTTC.

This chain connects TRBV10-3 to TRBJ1-4; 9 bases line up with TRBD1. Trimming cost V 3 bases and J 3 bases; bases outside gene matches: 2. CDR3 length: 15 residues. Germline V CDR1 and CDR2: ENHRY, SYGVKD. Written as DNA, the CDR3 is TGTGCCATCAGTGAAAGACAGGGGGCTAATGAAAAACTGTTTTTT. It yields the protein CAISERQGANEKLFF.

The V and J genes are TRBV6-2 or TRBV6-3 and TRBJ2-2; 11 nucleotides agree with TRBD2. V was pared by 5 bases and J by 4 bases, with 3 bases of the junction left unmatched. There are 15 residues in the CDR3. CDR1 is MNHEY and CDR2 is SVGEGT in the germline V gene. CDR3 nucleotide sequence: TGTGCCAGCAGTGGTAGCGGGAGGGCCACCGGGGAGCTGTTTTTT. Its protein is CASSGSGRATGELFF.

This rearrangement joins TRBV4-1 to TRBJ1-4, with D perhaps TRBD1 (5 bases). V was cut by 1 base and J by 8 bases, with 23 bases left in between. Looked up from germline, CDR1 is MGHRA and CDR2 is YSYEKL. The CDR3 is 18 residues long. CDR3 in DNA: TGCGCCAGCAGCCAAGTTCATTTCGTGGGGACCCACGGGGAAAAACTGTTTTTT. This encodes CASSQVHFVGTHGEKLFF.

The chain uses TRBV20-1 and TRBJ1-1, with D possibly TRBD1 on 5 matching bases. Germline V gene lookup returns CDR1 DFQATT and CDR2 SNEGSKA (reference sequence). The CDR3 is 14 residues long. V was shortened by 0 bases and J by 3 bases, with 11 bases between the two germline ends. The CDR3 sequence is CSARDSGVDTEAFF. The CDR3 DNA is TGCAGTGCTAGAGATTCGGGGGTGGACACTGAAGCTTTCTTT.

The chain has TRBV2 and TRBJ1-1, with TRBD1 as a possible D gene (6 bases). V shed 6 bases and J shed 3 bases, with 23 bases lying between them. The CDR3 runs to 17 residues. Germline lookup yields CDR1 SNHLY and CDR2 FYNNEI. CDR3 protein: CASSGTPTSGHHTEAFF. The DNA of the CDR3 is TGTGCCAGCAGCGGGACACCTACTTCGGGACACCACACTGAAGCTTTCTTT.

The chain links TRBV12-3 or TRBV12-4 to TRBJ2-7, with a possible D match to TRBD1 (6 bases). The V end was cut by 7 bases, the J end by 4 bases, with 11 bases between. The CDR3 sequence is 12 residues long. The CDR3 loop is CASKSQGYEQYF. The CDR3 DNA reads TGTGCCAGCAAAAGCCAGGGGTACGAGCAGTACTTC.

This sequence joins TRBV5-1 and TRBJ2-1; a weak D match, TRBD1 (5 bases). The CDR3 contains 11 residues. Trimming cost V 3 bases and J 12 bases, with 10 bases left between them. CDR1 SGHRS and CDR2 YFSETQ come from the germline V gene. CDR3 nucleotides: TGCGCCAGCAGCTGGCAGGGTTCGCAGTTCTTC. This codes for CASSWQGSQFF.

The chain combines TRBV6-5 with TRBJ2-7; 7 bases agree with TRBD1. V gave up 2 bases and J gave up 3 bases; unmatched junction bases: 7. The germline CDR1 and CDR2 sequences are MNHEY and SVGAGI. The CDR3 runs to 15 residues. The CDR3 DNA sequence: TGTGCCAGCAGTTACACAAACAGGGGAAACTACGAGCAGTACTTC. Its translation: CASSYTNRGNYEQYF.

The chain joins TRBV6-5 to TRBJ2-5, with TRBD2 as a possible D gene (7 bases). Germline V gives CDR1 MNHEY, CDR2 SVGAGI. V lost 2 bases, J lost 2 bases, and 15 bases lay in between. CDR3 length: 16 amino acids. The CDR3 here is CASSYRRGARQETQYF. Here the CDR3 DNA reads TGTGCCAGCAGTTACCGTCGGGGGGCGAGGCAAGAGACCCAGTACTTC.

The rearrangement uses TRBV4-1 and TRBJ2-7; a weak D match, TRBD1 (5 bases). The V and J ends lost 5 bases and 5 bases respectively, with 16 bases between them. This CDR3 comprises 14 residues. The germline CDR1 and CDR2 sequences are MGHRA and YSYEKL. In nucleotides, the CDR3 is TGCGCCAGCAGCGCTCGGGCAGGGTTCGACGAGCAGTACTTC. As protein: CASSARAGFDEQYF.

The genes are TRBV3-1 and TRBJ2-3, with D tentatively TRBD2 (6 bases). The CDR3 is 15 residues long. Per germline, CDR1 LGHDT and CDR2 YNNKEL (reference sequence). The ends were cut back, 4 bases at V and 2 bases at J, with 13 bases in the middle. This CDR3 is CASSPGGPVTDTQYF. The CDR3 DNA sequence: TGTGCCAGCAGCCCCGGAGGGCCAGTCACAGATACGCAGTATTTT.

This CDR3 reads CASSQDPGVYGYTF. Written as DNA, the CDR3 is TGTGCCAGCAGCCAAGATCCGGGGGTTTATGGCTACACCTTC. This chain links TRBV3-1 with TRBJ1-2; tentative D call: TRBD1 (5 bases). V shed 0 bases and J shed 5 bases, with 10 bases lying between them. Germline-derived CDR1 and CDR2 are LGHDT and YNNKEL (reference sequence). This CDR3 spans 14 amino acids.

The rearrangement uses TRBV4-1 and TRBJ2-1, with 8 bases lining up with TRBD2. Germline CDR1 reads MGHRA; CDR2 reads YSYEKL. There are 16 residues in the CDR3. The trim removed 3 bases at V and 7 bases at J, leaving 11 bases unmatched. CDR3 DNA sequence: TGCGCCAGCAGCCAGGCGGGACTAGGAGCGGCGAATGAGCAGTTCTTC. This encodes CASSQAGLGAANEQFF.

J is TRBJ1-2 and V is TRBV6-6, with a tentative D call TRBD1 (6 bases). This CDR3 is 13 amino acids long. Trimming took off 6 bases at V and 3 bases at J, with 11 bases between the two ends. Germline values: CDR1 MNHNY, CDR2 SVGAGI (reference sequence). DNA of the CDR3: TGTGCCAGCAGATTACACAGGGACTATGGCTACACCTTC. Amino acids: CASRLHRDYGYTF.

The V and J genes are TRBV5-1 and TRBJ2-5, with TRBD2 matching 11 bases. CDR1 is SGHRS and CDR2 is YFSETQ in the germline V gene. V shed 4 bases, J shed 0 bases, and the junction held 5 bases outside the gene matches. The CDR3 covers 16 residues. The CDR3 nucleotides are TGCGCCAGCAGCCCCGGGACTAGCGGATACCAAGAGACCCAGTACTTC. It encodes CASSPGTSGYQETQYF.

The chain uses TRBV6-5 and TRBJ1-5; the match to TRBD1 covers 8 bases. Germline loops: CDR1 MNHEY, CDR2 SVGAGI. The CDR3 spans 14 residues. The J segment lost 4 bases and the V segment lost 6 bases, leaving 5 bases of the junction unmatched. As DNA, the CDR3 is TGTGCCAGCAGCCGGGACAGGATTAATCAGCCCCAGCATTTT. Its protein is CASSRDRINQPQHF.

The CDR3 region has the DNA TGTGCCAGCAGTTTATACGGGACAGGGCAAAACATTCAGTACTTC. Encoded protein: CASSLYGTGQNIQYF. The chain couples TRBV27 to TRBJ2-4; 9 nucleotides align to TRBD1. This CDR3 comprises 15 residues. The V gene's germline CDR1 is MNHEY and CDR2 SMNVEV (reference sequence). V shed 1 base and J 5 bases; nucleotides not matched to a gene: 3.

The rearrangement links TRBV20-1 to TRBJ2-3, with 7 nucleotides matching TRBD2. This CDR3 comprises 16 residues. Germline CDR1 and CDR2: DFQATT and SNEGSKA (reference sequence). Germline trimming cut 1 base from V and 0 bases from J; bases unmatched to any gene: 7. The CDR3: CSARGVGRESTDTQYF. CDR3 bases: TGCAGTGCTAGAGGGGTAGGGCGGGAGAGCACAGATACGCAGTATTTT.

Worth noting for this clonotype: Germline and junction disagree at one end, which may indicate a read error. The V gene is TRBV4-2, the J gene TRBJ2-5; the D gene is possibly TRBD2 (6 bases). Per germline, CDR1 LGHNA and CDR2 YNFKEQ. This CDR3 spans 13 amino acids. This CDR3 is CASSPDYHETQYF. CDR3 DNA sequence: TGTGCCAGCAGCCCGGACTACCACGAGACCCAGTACTTC.

The V gene is TRBV4-1, the J gene TRBJ2-1; TRBD2 matches 7 bases. This CDR3 spans 20 amino acids. Losses at the gene ends were 0 bases for V and 0 bases for J; bases not matched to a gene: 14. The V gene's germline CDR1 is MGHRA and CDR2 YSYEKL. The CDR3 coding sequence is TGCGCCAGCAGCCAAGAAGGGGTAGCGGGCCTGATCGTCTCCTACAATGAGCAGTTCTTC. It encodes CASSQEGVAGLIVSYNEQFF.

V and J are TRBV6-5 and TRBJ2-2, with 9 bases fitting TRBD1. This CDR3 region has 19 residues. V dropped 1 base and J dropped 2; count of bases not matched to a gene: 11. The germline V gene has CDR1 MNHEY and CDR2 SVGAGI. The CDR3 region has the DNA TGTGCCAGCAGTTACTTATATCCCGGGACAGGGTTCAACACCGGGGAGCTGTTTTTT. Translated, it gives CASSYLYPGTGFNTGELFF.

The chain links TRBV20-1 to TRBJ2-7, with 9 bases lining up with TRBD1. Looked up from germline, CDR1 is DFQATT and CDR2 is SNEGSKA (reference sequence). V shed 3 bases and J 1 base; nucleotides not matched to a gene: 13. The CDR3 is 17 amino acids. The CDR3 nucleotides are TGCAGTGCTAGGGGCAGGAACAGGGGGCGTGAATCCTACGAGCAGTACTTC. It encodes CSARGRNRGRESYEQYF.

The chain couples TRBV30 to TRBJ2-5, with a tentative D call TRBD2 (7 bases). CDR1 is GTSNPN and CDR2 is SVGIG in the germline V gene (reference sequence). The CDR3 runs to 13 residues. V shed 4 bases and J shed 5 bases, with 14 bases lying between them. CDR3 sequence: CAWKRGGQETQYF. Written as DNA, the CDR3 is TGTGCCTGGAAGAGGGGGGGCCAGGAGACCCAGTACTTC. Supplemented by reference TRBV30 and TRBJ2-5, the full variable domain reads SQTIHQWPATLVQPVGSPLSLECTVEGTSNPNLYWYRQAAGRGLQLLFYSVGIGQISSEVPQNLSASRPQDRQFILSSKKLLLSDSGFYLCAWKRGGQETQYFGPGTRLLVL.